Here is one TCR beta chain with its context. Its specificity is not known. The sample belongs to a study of beta chain features in type 1 diabetes. V lost 1 base to trimming and J lost 0 bases, with 10 bases between them. The V gene's germline CDR1 is MDHEN and CDR2 SYDVKM. CDR3 length: 16 residues. Whole-study results and caveats: For Type 1 diabetes patients, all four CD4+ subsets carried TCRB CDR3s that were moderately but significantly shorter.

Sorting with CD45RO/CCR7/CD25/CD127/CD95/CD27 yielded naive, central memory, regulatory and stem-like memory CD4+ cells. Expressed TCRB transcripts were sequenced, since all the RNA that had been isolated was reverse transcribed. Using immunoSEQ multiplex PCR, the repertoire was profiled, and TCRdb retains in-frame clones only, with some absent. This sample yields hundreds of thousands of clones, of which 13% are seen a single time; around 0.022% belongs to the top ten. This chain uses TRBV28 with TRBJ1-3, with D possibly TRBD1 on 6 matching bases. The receptor's source is a man younger than 35 with type 1 diabetes. Sequencing used naive CD4+ T cells from blood. CDR3 bases: TGTGCCAGCAGTTTATCGGACAGATACTCTGGAAACACCATATATTTT. It translates to CASSLSDRYSGNTIYF.